This T cell receptor beta chain stems from a study of T cell changes during pregnancy in multiple sclerosis. Germline V lookup: CDR1 LNHDA, CDR2 SQIVND (reference sequence). The V gene lost 6 bases and the J gene lost 6 bases, with 14 bases spanning the gap. The CDR3 totals 13 residues. Clones were read by immunoSEQ multiplex PCR, and TCRdb kept only the in-frame ones, dropping some. The table has almost 50,000 clones, roughly 92% seen once. The sequence came from a female donor in good health, enrolled as a control in a pregnancy study. The chain uses TRBV19 and TRBJ1-1; tentatively, D is TRBD1 (6 bases). Here the sequenced sample was CD4+ T cells from peripheral blood mononuclear cells, taken in the second trimester of pregnancy. CDR3 protein: CASRMTGNSEAFF. For the CDR3, the DNA is TGTGCCAGTAGGATGACAGGTAACTCTGAAGCTTTCTTT.